Below, 10 T cell receptor beta chains from the same sample are listed, as sequenced in a study of T cell responses to AZD1222 COVID-19 vaccine. Using immunoSEQ multiplex PCR, the repertoire was profiled, and TCRdb retains in-frame clones only, with some absent. The sample has about 120,000 clones; approximately 90% are singletons. This sample comprised peripheral blood, obtained on day 0 of AZD1222 vaccination. These receptors all come from an adult in good health.

The chain has TRBV5-1 and TRBJ2-3; 8 nucleotides line up with TRBD2. The CDR3 has 15 residues. The germline V gene has CDR1 SGHRS and CDR2 YFSETQ. V shed 7 bases, J shed 2 bases, and the junction held 9 bases outside the gene matches. CDR3 sequence: CASHDRGGPTDTQYF. CDR3 bases: TGCGCCAGCCATGACCGGGGGGGCCCCACAGATACGCAGTATTTT.

The chain employs TRBV6-5 and TRBJ1-1, with 7 bases lining up with TRBD1. V dropped 6 bases and J dropped 4; count of bases not matched to a gene: 11. The CDR3 contains 15 residues. CDR1 and CDR2 from the germline V gene are MNHEY and SVGAGI. This CDR3 is CASRSSPRGTTEAFF. The CDR3 DNA sequence: TGTGCCAGCAGGTCCTCACCCAGGGGGACCACTGAAGCTTTCTTT.

V is TRBV19 and J is TRBJ2-5, with 13 nucleotides matching TRBD2. Germline CDR1 LNHDA, CDR2 SQIVND (reference sequence). The CDR3 spans 15 residues. The trim removed 6 bases at V and 1 base at J, leaving 2 bases unmatched. The CDR3 is CASSGTSGTQETQYF. In DNA form, the CDR3 reads TGTGCCAGTAGCGGGACTAGCGGGACCCAAGAGACCCAGTACTTC.

This clone came up once. The rearrangement joins TRBV28 to TRBJ2-2; D is uncertain. The germline CDR1 and CDR2 sequences are MDHEN and SYDVKM. Deletions cut 1 base from V and 6 bases from J, with 9 bases between. The length of the CDR3 is 14 residues. Here the CDR3 reads CASSLLGRPGELFF. The CDR3 DNA is TGTGCCAGCAGTTTATTAGGTCGTCCCGGGGAGCTGTTTTTT.

The table lists this clone with a few counts. The chain has TRBV6-5 and TRBJ1-2; D uncertain. The V end was cut by 0 bases, the J end by 2 bases, with 7 bases between. The CDR3 runs to 14 residues. Germline V lookup: CDR1 MNHEY, CDR2 SVGAGI. This CDR3 reads CASSYSGYNYGYTF. The CDR3 DNA is TGTGCCAGCAGTTACTCGGGGTACAACTATGGCTACACCTTC.

The chain is built from TRBV19 and TRBJ1-6; D unresolved. The CDR3 has 14 amino acids. CDR1 and CDR2 from the germline V gene are LNHDA and SQIVND (reference sequence). V lost 6 bases and J 4 bases, leaving 10 bases between the germline ends. CDR3 sequence: CASSFPYYNSPLHF. In DNA, the CDR3 is TGTGCCAGTAGCTTCCCCTATTATAATTCACCCCTCCACTTT.

This chain uses TRBV24-1 with TRBJ1-5; 7 nucleotides agree with TRBD1. The CDR3 runs 16 residues. Looked up from germline, CDR1 is KGHDR and CDR2 is SFDVKD. With V trimmed by 4 bases and J by 4 bases, 9 bases remained unmatched. CDR3 loop: CATSDPRTGANQPQHF. CDR3 DNA: TGTGCCACCAGTGACCCTCGGACAGGCGCAAATCAGCCCCAGCATTTT.

The chain uses TRBV18 and TRBJ2-7; 11 bases align to TRBD1. The CDR3 runs 16 residues. The germline V gene encodes CDR1 KGHSH and CDR2 LQKENI. After removal of 2 bases from V and 6 bases from J, the junction contained 9 bases not matched to a gene. DNA for the CDR3: TGTGCCAGCTCACCAGTTGAGGGACAGGGGGTGTCCGAGCAGTACTTC. This sequence encodes CASSPVEGQGVSEQYF.

The chain combines TRBV27 with TRBJ2-7; D ambiguous. The CDR3 is 14 residues long. Germline V gene lookup returns CDR1 MNHEY and CDR2 SMNVEV (reference sequence). Trimming stripped 0 bases from V and 0 bases from J, with 6 bases between. The CDR3: CASSLSVDSYEQYF. CDR3 coding DNA: TGTGCCAGCAGTTTATCGGTGGACTCCTACGAGCAGTACTTC.

V gene TRBV24-1 combines with J gene TRBJ1-5; unclear D gene. The CDR3 is 14 residues long. The V end lost 3 bases, the J end lost 3 bases, and 8 bases lay between the germline ends. Per germline, CDR1 KGHDR and CDR2 SFDVKD. For the CDR3, the DNA is TGTGCCACCAGTGATCCGGGTGACAATCAGCCCCAGCATTTT. As protein: CATSDPGDNQPQHF.